The 8 T cell receptor beta chains reported below all come from one sample, sequenced in a study of glioma-infiltrating T cells. TCR alpha and beta CDR3 regions were amplified from RNA using iRepertoire nested multiplex PCR. Using its own MiXCR run on the multiplex PCR reads, TCRdb lists one record per CDR3 protein. In the table there are under 200,000 distinct CDR3 sequences, around 40% of which are singletons. Input material: glioma tissue, nonneoplastic brain tissue, or PBMCs (not recorded which). Every receptor here comes from a human donor with low-grade glioma or glioblastoma, undergoing nonglioma brain surgery, or in good health (not recorded which).

This clonotype was seen many times. The rearrangement joins TRBV28 to TRBJ2-7, with D unresolved. Germline V CDR1 and CDR2: MDHEN, SYDVKM. CDR3 length equals 13 residues. The V end lost 9 bases, the J end lost 2 bases, and 14 bases lay between the germline ends. This CDR3 reads CASKDVLPYEQYF. CDR3 bases: TGTGCCAGTAAAGACGTACTACCCTACGAGCAGTACTTC.

Note on this clonotype: A much bigger clone sits one base away, suggesting this may be a read error. V gene TRBV28 combines with J gene TRBJ1-1; D ambiguous. Trimming pared 8 bases from V and 1 base from J, leaving 14 bases between. The V gene's germline CDR1 is MDHEN and CDR2 SYDVKM. CDR3 length equals 14 residues. Here the CDR3 DNA reads TGTGCCAGCCTGGTGGGAATCGGGAACACTGAAGCTTTCTTT. Its protein is CASLVGIGNTEAFF.

There are many counts of this clonotype. V usage is TRBV20-1 and J usage is TRBJ2-1; 9 bases fit TRBD1. This CDR3 spans 15 amino acids. Germline CDR1 reads DFQATT; CDR2 reads SNEGSKA (reference sequence). The V gene end was trimmed by 6 bases and the J gene end by 6 bases; junction bases not matched to a gene: 12. CDR3 loop: CSATPPGTGSNEQFF. The DNA for the CDR3 is TGCAGTGCCACCCCCCCCGGGACAGGGAGCAATGAGCAGTTCTTC.

The chain links TRBV7-2 to TRBJ2-3, with 11 nucleotides matching TRBD2. CDR1 and CDR2 (germline): SGHTA, FQGNSA. The J segment lost 0 bases and the V segment lost 0 bases, leaving 2 bases of the junction unmatched. The CDR3 is 17 amino acids. The CDR3 sequence is CASSLASGRASTDTQYF. Here the CDR3 DNA reads TGTGCCAGCAGCTTAGCTAGCGGGAGGGCTAGCACAGATACGCAGTATTTT.

Note on this clonotype: A much larger clonotype is one base distant, so this may be a read error. CDR3 protein: CSAPTGTSGSYEKYF. The CDR3 DNA sequence: TGCAGTGCCCCCACCGGGACTAGCGGCTCCTACGAGAAGTACTTC. The chain uses TRBV20-1 and TRBJ2-7; 11 bases align to TRBD2. The CDR3 is 15 residues long. Germline lookup yields CDR1 DFQATT and CDR2 SNEGSKA (reference sequence).

As for this clonotype: This sequence may be a read error, since a much larger clone differs from it by one base. The CDR3 nucleotides read TGTGCCAGCACCAATCCGGAGGACAATCAGCAGTTCTTC. Its protein product is CASTNPEDNQQFF. This rearrangement joins TRBV7-2 to TRBJ2-1; either TRBD1 or TRBD2 may fit D (5 bases each). Germline CDR1 reads SGHTA; CDR2 reads FQGNSA. The CDR3 is made up of 13 amino acids.

In its sample, this clonotype was seen a few times. The chain has TRBV7-6 and TRBJ2-2; 9 nucleotides align to TRBD1. V was clipped by 3 bases and J by 0 bases; unmatched bases: 5. Germline CDR1 SGHVS, CDR2 FNYEAQ. This CDR3 region has 17 residues. CDR3 loop: CASSFLQGAPNTGELFF. CDR3 nucleotides: TGTGCCAGCAGCTTTCTACAGGGGGCGCCGAACACCGGGGAGCTGTTTTTT.

In the case of this clonotype: It may be a read error: a sequence one base away is much more abundant. In DNA, the CDR3 is TGCAGTGCTCGGCGGCACTACGAGCAGTACTTC. Its protein is CSARRHYEQYF. The J gene is TRBJ2-7, the V gene TRBV20-1; D not certain. The CDR3 totals 11 residues. Trimming left V 5 bases short and J 3 bases short, with 8 bases between. The V gene's germline CDR1 is DFQATT and CDR2 SNEGSKA (reference sequence).